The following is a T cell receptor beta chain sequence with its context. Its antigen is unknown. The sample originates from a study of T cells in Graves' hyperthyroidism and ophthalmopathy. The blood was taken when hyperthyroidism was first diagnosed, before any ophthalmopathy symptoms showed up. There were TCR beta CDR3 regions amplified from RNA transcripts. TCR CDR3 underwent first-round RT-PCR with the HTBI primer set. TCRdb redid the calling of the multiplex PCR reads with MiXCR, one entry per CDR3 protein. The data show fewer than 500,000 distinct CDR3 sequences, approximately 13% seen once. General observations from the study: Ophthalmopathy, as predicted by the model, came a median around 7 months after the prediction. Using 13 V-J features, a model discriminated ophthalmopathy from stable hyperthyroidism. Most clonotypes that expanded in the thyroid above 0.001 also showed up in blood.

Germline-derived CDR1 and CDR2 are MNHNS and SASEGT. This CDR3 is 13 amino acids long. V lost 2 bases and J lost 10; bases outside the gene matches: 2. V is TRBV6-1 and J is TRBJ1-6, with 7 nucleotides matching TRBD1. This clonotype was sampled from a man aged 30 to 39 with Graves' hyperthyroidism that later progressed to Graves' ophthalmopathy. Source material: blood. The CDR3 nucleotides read TGTGCCAGCAGTGAAACAGGGGAATCACCCCTCCACTTT. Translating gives CASSETGESPLHF.